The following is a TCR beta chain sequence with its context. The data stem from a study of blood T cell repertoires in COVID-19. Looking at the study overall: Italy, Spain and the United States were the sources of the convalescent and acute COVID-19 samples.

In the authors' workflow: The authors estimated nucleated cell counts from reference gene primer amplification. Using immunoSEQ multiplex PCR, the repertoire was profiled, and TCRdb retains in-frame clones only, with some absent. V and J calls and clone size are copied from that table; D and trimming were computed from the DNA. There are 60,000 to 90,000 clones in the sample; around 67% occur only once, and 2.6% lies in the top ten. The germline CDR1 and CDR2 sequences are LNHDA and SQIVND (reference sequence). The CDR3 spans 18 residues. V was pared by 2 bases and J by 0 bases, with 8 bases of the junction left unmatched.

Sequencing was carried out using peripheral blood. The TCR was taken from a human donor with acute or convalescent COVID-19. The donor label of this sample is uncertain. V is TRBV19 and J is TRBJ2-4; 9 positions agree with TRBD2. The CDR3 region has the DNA TGTGCCAGTAGTATATCCTGGGGACTAGCATTAGCCAAAAACATTCAGTACTTC. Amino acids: CASSISWGLALAKNIQYF.